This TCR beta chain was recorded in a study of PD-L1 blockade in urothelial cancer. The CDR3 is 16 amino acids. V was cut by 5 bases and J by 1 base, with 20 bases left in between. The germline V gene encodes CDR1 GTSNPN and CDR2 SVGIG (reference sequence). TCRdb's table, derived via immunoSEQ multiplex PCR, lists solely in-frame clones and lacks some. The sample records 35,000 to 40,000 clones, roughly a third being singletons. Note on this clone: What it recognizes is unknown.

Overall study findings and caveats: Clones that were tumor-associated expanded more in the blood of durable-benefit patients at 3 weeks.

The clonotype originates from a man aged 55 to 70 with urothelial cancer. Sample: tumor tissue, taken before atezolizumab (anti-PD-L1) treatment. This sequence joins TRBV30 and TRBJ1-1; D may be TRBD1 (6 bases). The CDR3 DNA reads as TGTGCCTGGGGCCCCAACCCGGGACACAAGAACACTGAAGCTTTCTTT. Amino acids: CAWGPNPGHKNTEAFF.